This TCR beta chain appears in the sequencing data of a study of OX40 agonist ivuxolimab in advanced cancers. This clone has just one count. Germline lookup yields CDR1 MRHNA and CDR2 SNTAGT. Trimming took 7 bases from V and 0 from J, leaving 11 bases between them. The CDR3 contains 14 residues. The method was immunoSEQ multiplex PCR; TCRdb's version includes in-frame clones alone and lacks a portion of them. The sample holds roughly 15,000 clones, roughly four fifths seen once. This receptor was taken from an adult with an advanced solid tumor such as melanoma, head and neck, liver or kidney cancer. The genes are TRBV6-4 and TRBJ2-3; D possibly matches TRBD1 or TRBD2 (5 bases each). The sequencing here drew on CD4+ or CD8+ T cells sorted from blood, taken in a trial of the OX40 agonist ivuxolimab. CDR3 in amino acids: CASKRGASTDTQYF. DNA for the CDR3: TGTGCCAGCAAAAGGGGAGCAAGCACAGATACGCAGTATTTT.